This TCR beta chain appears in the sequencing data of a study of persistence of HIV-infected CD4 T cells. Findings and limits, study-wide: Degenerate expanded CDR3beta sequences were enriched among CMV- and Gag-responding cells.

Points on this clone: No antigen is known for it.

V lost 4 bases, J lost 4 bases, and 13 bases stayed unmatched. Germline V gene sequence: CDR1 LGHDT, CDR2 YNNKEL (reference sequence). The CDR3 extends over 18 amino acids. This was the immunoSEQ version 4 assay in survey mode. The data were produced by immunoSEQ multiplex PCR, yet TCRdb's version contains in-frame clones alone and is incomplete. The sample has roughly 35,000 clones, approximately 80% seen once; the top ten hold 1.6%. Stimulation used 8 to 10 ug/mL lysate from CMV-infected fibroblasts. Memory cells lacking CD40L and CD69 with high CD45RO were sorted. Adults with HIV-1 started suppressive ART while chronically infected.

The chain uses TRBV3-1 (or the pseudogene TRBV3-2) and TRBJ2-2; 9 bases align to TRBD1. The sample consisted of CD4+ T cells sorted from PBMCs after approximately 18-hour stimulation, taken from a patient who received antiretroviral therapy. This TCR was sampled from an adult man with HIV who was CMV-seropositive. The CDR3, as DNA: TGTGCCAGCAGCCGCAACAGGGGGCTAATACGAAGCACCGGGGAGCTGTTTTTT. It encodes CASSRNRGLIRSTGELFF.